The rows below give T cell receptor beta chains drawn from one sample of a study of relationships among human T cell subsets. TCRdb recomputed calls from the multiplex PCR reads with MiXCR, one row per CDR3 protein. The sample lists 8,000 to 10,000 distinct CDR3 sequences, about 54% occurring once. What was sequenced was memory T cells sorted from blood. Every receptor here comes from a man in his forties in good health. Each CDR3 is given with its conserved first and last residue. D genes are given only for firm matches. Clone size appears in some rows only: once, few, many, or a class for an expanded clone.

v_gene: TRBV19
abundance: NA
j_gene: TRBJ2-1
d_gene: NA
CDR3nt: TGTGCCAGTAGTATTCGTCAGGGGCCAGTGCAGTTCTTC
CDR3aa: CASSIRQGPVQFF

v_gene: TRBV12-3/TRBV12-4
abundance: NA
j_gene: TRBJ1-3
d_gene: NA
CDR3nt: TGTGCCAGCAGTTCGCTGAACACCATATATTTT
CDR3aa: CASSSLNTIYF

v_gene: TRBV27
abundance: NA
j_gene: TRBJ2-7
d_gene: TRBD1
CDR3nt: TGTGCCAGCAGTTTATACGGGACAGGGGAGTACGAGCAGTACTTC
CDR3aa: CASSLYGTGEYEQYF

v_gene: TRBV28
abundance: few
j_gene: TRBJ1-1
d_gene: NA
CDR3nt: TGTGCCAGCAGCCCAAGGACGAACACTGAAGCTTTCTTT
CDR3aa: CASSPRTNTEAFF

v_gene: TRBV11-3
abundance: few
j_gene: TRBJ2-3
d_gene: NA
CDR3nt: TGTGCCAGCAGCTTAATGGGCACAGATACGCAGTATTTT
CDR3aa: CASSLMGTDTQYF

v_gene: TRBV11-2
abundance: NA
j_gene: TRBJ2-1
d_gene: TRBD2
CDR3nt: TGTGCCAGCAGAAGGACTAGCGCTAGCTCCTACAATGAGCAGTTCTTC
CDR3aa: CASRRTSASSYNEQFF

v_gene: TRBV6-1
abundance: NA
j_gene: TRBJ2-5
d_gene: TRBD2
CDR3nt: TGTGCCAGCAGTGAGGGGGGGATCGATCAGACCCAGTACTTC
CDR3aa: CASSEGGIDQTQYF

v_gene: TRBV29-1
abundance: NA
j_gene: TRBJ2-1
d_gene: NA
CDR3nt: TGCAGCGTTGTGTATGGCGCGAGCTCCTACAATGAGCAGTTCTTC
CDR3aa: CSVVYGASSYNEQFF

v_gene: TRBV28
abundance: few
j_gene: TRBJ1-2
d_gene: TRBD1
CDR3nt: TGTGCCAGCAGGTCAAGCGGGACAGAGGGCAGCGGCTACACCTTC
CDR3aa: CASRSSGTEGSGYTF

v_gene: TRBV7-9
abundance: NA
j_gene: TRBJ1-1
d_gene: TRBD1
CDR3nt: TGTGCCAGCAGCTTTAACAGGGGCGGGAACACTGAAGCTTTCTTT
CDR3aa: CASSFNRGGNTEAFF

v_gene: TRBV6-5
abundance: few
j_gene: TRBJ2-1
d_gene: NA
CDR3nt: TGTGCCAGCAGTTACTCGAATTACAATGAGCAGTTCTTC
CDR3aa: CASSYSNYNEQFF

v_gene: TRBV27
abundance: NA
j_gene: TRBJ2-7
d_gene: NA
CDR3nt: TGTGCCAGCAGTTCGTCCTACGAGCAGTACTTC
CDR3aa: CASSSSYEQYF

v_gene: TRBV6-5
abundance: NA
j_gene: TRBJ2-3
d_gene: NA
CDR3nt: TGTGCCAGCAGTCTGTACAGGAGCACAGATACGCAGTATTTT
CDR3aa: CASSLYRSTDTQYF

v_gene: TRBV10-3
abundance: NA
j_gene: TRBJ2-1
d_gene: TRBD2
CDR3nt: TGTGCCATCAAAGGGACTAGCGGGAGAGGGAGGGTCAATGAGCAGTTCTTC
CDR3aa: CAIKGTSGRGRVNEQFF

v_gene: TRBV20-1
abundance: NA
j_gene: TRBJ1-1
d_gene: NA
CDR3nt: TGCAGTGCTAGGAGGGACGCCGTTGAAGCTTTCTTT
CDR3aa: CSARRDAVEAFF

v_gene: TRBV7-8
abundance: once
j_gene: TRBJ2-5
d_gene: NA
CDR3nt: TGTGCCAGCAGCTTAGAGACTTCGACCCAGTACTTC
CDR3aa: CASSLETSTQYF

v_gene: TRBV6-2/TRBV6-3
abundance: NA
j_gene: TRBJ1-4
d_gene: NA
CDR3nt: TGTGCCAGCAGGCCGGGACGGACTAATGAAAAACTGTTTTTT
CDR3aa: CASRPGRTNEKLFF

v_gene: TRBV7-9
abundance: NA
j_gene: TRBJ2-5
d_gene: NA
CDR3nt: TGTGCCAGCAGCTCGCTGACCGATTCCATGGCCCAGTACTTC
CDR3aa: CASSSLTDSMAQYF

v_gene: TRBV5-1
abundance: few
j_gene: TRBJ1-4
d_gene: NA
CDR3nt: TGCGCCAGCAGCCGTGGGGTGACTAATGAAAAACTGTTTTTT
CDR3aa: CASSRGVTNEKLFF

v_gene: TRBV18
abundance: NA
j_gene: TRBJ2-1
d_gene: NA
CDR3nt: TGTGCCAGCTCACCACCGGCCGACAATGAGCAGTTCTTC
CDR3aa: CASSPPADNEQFF

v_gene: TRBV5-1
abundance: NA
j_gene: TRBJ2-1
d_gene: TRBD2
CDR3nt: TGCGCCAGCAGCTTGCTTATAGGGACTAAAAATGAGCAGTTCTTC
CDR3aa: CASSLLIGTKNEQFF

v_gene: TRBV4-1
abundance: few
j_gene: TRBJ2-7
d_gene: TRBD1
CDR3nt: TGCGCCAGCAGCCAAGGGCCGGGACAGAACTACGAGCAGTACTTC
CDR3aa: CASSQGPGQNYEQYF

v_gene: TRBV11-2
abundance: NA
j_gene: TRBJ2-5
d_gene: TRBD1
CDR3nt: TGTGCCAGCAGCGTACAGGGGGTCGGGGAGACCCAGTACTTC
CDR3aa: CASSVQGVGETQYF

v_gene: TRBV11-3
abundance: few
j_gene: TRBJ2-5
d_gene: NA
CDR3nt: TGTGCCCTCTACCCCAATCCCCCCCAAGAGACCCAGTACTTC
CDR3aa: CALYPNPPQETQYF

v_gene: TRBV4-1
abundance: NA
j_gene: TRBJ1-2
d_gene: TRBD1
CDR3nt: TGCGCCAGCAGCCAACTGGGCCGGACAGGCGACTATGGCTACACCTTC
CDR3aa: CASSQLGRTGDYGYTF